Below are 22 T cell receptor beta chains sequenced from a single sample in a study of shared clonotypes between healthy human individuals. Here immunoSEQ multiplex PCR was the method, and the copy in TCRdb shows in-frame clones only, minus some. The sample has approximately 2.3 million clones, about 92% seen once. Sequencing used naive CD4+ T cells from PBMCs. As to subset: CD45RA+ positively selected. These TCRs come from a man aged 18 to 29 in good health. Some clones in this sample may be carry-over from other donors' samples.

The chain links TRBV7-9 to TRBJ2-1, with 7 nucleotides matching TRBD2. CDR3 size: 15 residues. Losses at the gene ends were 5 bases for V and 0 bases for J; bases not matched to a gene: 4. CDR1 is SEHNR, CDR2 FQNEAQ, per germline (reference sequence). DNA for the CDR3: TGTGCCAGCAGCAACCTAGCGGTCTCCTACAATGAGCAGTTCTTC. It is translated as CASSNLAVSYNEQFF.

V usage is TRBV6-1 and J usage is TRBJ1-1; D is uncertain. This CDR3 has 11 residues. The V and J ends lost 3 bases and 4 bases respectively, with 3 bases between them. Germline V gene data show CDR1 as MNHNS and CDR2 as SASEGT. In DNA form, the CDR3 reads TGTGCCAGCAGTGAGGGCACTGAAGCTTTCTTT. It codes for CASSEGTEAFF.

This sequence joins TRBV5-4 and TRBJ1-2, with a possible D match to TRBD1 (5 bases). V lost 0 bases and J 5 bases, leaving 20 bases between the germline ends. Per germline, CDR1 SGHNT and CDR2 YYREEE (reference sequence). The CDR3 runs to 17 residues. The CDR3 nucleotides are TGTGCCAGCAGCTTGGAAGGGGTGGCAGGCCCATATTATGGCTACACCTTC. Encoded protein: CASSLEGVAGPYYGYTF.

This rearrangement joins TRBV5-6 to TRBJ2-5, with D maybe TRBD2 (6 bases). Germline CDR1 is SGHDT and CDR2 is YYEEEE. The CDR3 sequence is 14 residues long. The V end was cut by 4 bases, the J end by 5 bases, with 15 bases between. In DNA form, the CDR3 reads TGTGCCAGCAGCCTCCCGGGGGTCGGGGAGACCCAGTACTTC. This codes for CASSLPGVGETQYF.

V usage is TRBV30 and J usage is TRBJ2-3; the D gene could be TRBD1 or TRBD2 (6 bases each). This CDR3 is built from 14 residues. The germline CDR1 and CDR2 sequences are GTSNPN and SVGIG (reference sequence). Trimming left V 2 bases short and J 2 bases short, with 11 bases between. CDR3 loop: CAWSSRGLTDTQYF. CDR3 nucleotide sequence: TGTGCCTGGAGTAGCAGGGGACTCACAGATACGCAGTATTTT.

The chain employs TRBV9 and TRBJ1-2, with 9 bases aligning to TRBD1. The CDR3 covers 15 residues. Looked up from germline, CDR1 is SGDLS and CDR2 is YYNGEE. The V and J ends lost 3 bases and 2 bases, in that order; junction bases with no gene match: 5. CDR3 amino acids: CASSGIQGANYGYTF. In nucleotides, the CDR3 is TGTGCCAGCAGCGGTATACAGGGGGCGAACTATGGCTACACCTTC. Complete variable domain (other parts from reference TRBV9 and TRBJ1-2): DSGVTQTPKHLITATGQRVTLRCSPRSGDLSVYWYQQSLDQGLQFLIQYYNGEERAKGNILERFSAQQFPDLHSELNLSSLELGDSALYFCASSGIQGANYGYTFGSGTRLTVV.

The chain uses TRBV7-3 and TRBJ2-7; 8 bases agree with TRBD2. J lost 6 bases, V lost 5 bases, and 9 bases had no gene match. CDR1 and CDR2 (germline): SGHTA, FQGTGA. This CDR3 region has 14 residues. The CDR3 is CASSITAGAPEQYF. The CDR3 bases are TGTGCCAGCAGCATCACAGCGGGAGCACCCGAGCAGTACTTC.

The chain joins TRBV5-1 to TRBJ2-5, with 15 bases lining up with TRBD2. CDR3 length equals 17 residues. CDR1 and CDR2 (germline): SGHRS, YFSETQ. The junction had 5 bases not matched to a gene; V was cut back by 0 bases and J by 5 bases. The CDR3 DNA follows: TGCGCCAGCAGCTTGGCTAGGACTAGCGGGAGGGAGGAGACCCAGTACTTC. Translated, it gives CASSLARTSGREETQYF.

The rearrangement uses TRBV18 and TRBJ2-2; TRBD1 matches at 9 bases. The CDR3 has 15 residues. Unmatched junction bases numbered 3, after V lost 4 bases and J lost 3 bases. CDR1 and CDR2 (germline): KGHSH, LQKENI. In nucleotides, the CDR3 is TGTGCCAGCTCACAGGGACAGGGAGACACCGGGGAGCTGTTTTTT. Its protein is CASSQGQGDTGELFF.

This clone occurred a few times. Other DNA sequences in this sample translate to the same CDR3. The chain couples TRBV18 to TRBJ1-1; no clear D gene. Per germline, CDR1 KGHSH and CDR2 LQKENI. This CDR3 comprises 12 residues. The V end lost 2 bases, the J end lost 1 base, and 2 bases lay between the germline ends. CDR3 region: CASSPGNTEAFF. The CDR3 DNA follows: TGTGCCAGCTCACCAGGGAACACTGAAGCTTTCTTT.

Concerning this clone: Within the sample, other DNA sequences also encode this same CDR3. The genes are TRBV2 and TRBJ1-1; D perhaps matches TRBD1 (5 bases). V gave up 7 bases and J gave up 0 bases, with 9 bases separating them. This CDR3 spans 13 amino acids. The germline V gene has CDR1 SNHLY and CDR2 FYNNEI. This chain's CDR3 is CASTQEVNTEAFF. DNA of the CDR3: TGTGCCAGCACACAGGAAGTGAACACTGAAGCTTTCTTT.

Notes on this clone: Other DNA sequences in this specimen translate into the identical CDR3. This chain links TRBV18 with TRBJ2-1; 7 nucleotides agree with TRBD1. The CDR3 loop spans 16 amino acids. Germline lookup yields CDR1 KGHSH and CDR2 LQKENI. With 3 bases clipped from V and 0 bases from J, the junction kept 5 bases outside the gene matches. The CDR3 DNA sequence: TGTGCCAGCTCACCCGCAGGGGGTGGCTCCTACAATGAGCAGTTCTTC. Translation gives CASSPAGGGSYNEQFF.

In regard to this clone: Other nucleotide sequences in the sample specify the same CDR3. V usage is TRBV2 and J usage is TRBJ2-1; 7 nucleotides align to TRBD2. Germline V gene lookup returns CDR1 SNHLY and CDR2 FYNNEI. V lost 8 bases to trimming and J lost 7 bases; unmatched junction nucleotides: 5. The CDR3 is made up of 12 amino acids. The CDR3 DNA follows: TGTGCCAGCTCCTGGGGAGGGAATGAGCAGTTCTTC. It is translated as CASSWGGNEQFF.

This chain uses TRBV6-4 with TRBJ2-3, with 7 bases identical to TRBD2. This CDR3 has 13 amino acids. J gave up 11 bases and V 0 bases, and 5 bases lay outside the gene matches. Looked up from germline, CDR1 is MRHNA and CDR2 is SNTAGT. The CDR3 loop reads CASSDSVLAKQYF. In nucleotides, the CDR3 is TGTGCCAGCAGTGACTCTGTACTAGCGAAGCAGTATTTT.

The CDR3, as DNA: TGTGCCAGCACACCGGCGGCAGGCAATCAGCCCCAGCATTTT. Amino acid sequence: CASTPAAGNQPQHF. V is TRBV6-8 and J is TRBJ1-5; D unclear. CDR3 length: 14 amino acids. Germline CDR1 is MNHGY and CDR2 is SAAAGT. Between the trimmed V and J ends, which lost 7 bases and 2 bases, there was a span of 12 bases.

The V call is TRBV9, the J call TRBJ1-1; D is uncertain. The germline CDR1 and CDR2 sequences are SGDLS and YYNGEE. The CDR3 extends over 14 amino acids. V was clipped by 7 bases and J by 3 bases, with 16 bases between them. CDR3 sequence reads: CASASTGTHTEAFF. CDR3 nucleotides: TGTGCCAGCGCATCCACGGGAACGCACACTGAAGCTTTCTTT.

The chain combines TRBV21-1 with TRBJ2-5; TRBD2 was called by the table and not checked on the DNA. TRBV21-1 is recorded as a pseudogene. This CDR3 contains 14 residues. CDR3 nucleotide sequence: TGTGCCATCCTCGGGCTAGCGGGACGAGAGACCCAGTACTTC. It is translated as CAILGLAGRETQYF.

The chain uses TRBV7-6 and TRBJ2-1; 7 bases align to TRBD2. V was clipped by 5 bases and J by 6 bases; unmatched bases: 10. In germline, CDR1 is SGHVS, CDR2 FNYEAQ. This CDR3 comprises 15 residues. Here the CDR3 DNA reads TGTGCCAGCAGCCAAGCGGGAACTATACCCAATGAGCAGTTCTTC. This translates into CASSQAGTIPNEQFF. The whole variable domain, filled in from reference TRBV7-6 and TRBJ2-1, reads GAGVSQSPRYKVTKRGQDVALRCDPISGHVSLYWYRQALGQGPEFLTYFNYEAQQDKSGLPNDRFSAERPEGSISTLTIQRTEQRDSAMYRCASSQAGTIPNEQFFGPGTRLTVL.

The rearrangement joins TRBV18 to TRBJ2-2; tentatively, D is TRBD2 (6 bases). This CDR3 contains 16 residues. CDR1 is KGHSH and CDR2 is LQKENI in the germline V gene. V was trimmed by 5 bases and J by 1 base, leaving 14 bases between them. CDR3 protein: CASSTLGSGNTGELFF. The CDR3 DNA follows: TGTGCCAGCTCAACCCTAGGTAGCGGGAACACCGGGGAGCTGTTTTTT. The variable domain in full, completed from reference TRBV18 and TRBJ2-2, reads NAGVMQNPRHLVRRRGQEARLRCSPMKGHSHVYWYRQLPEEGLKFMVYLQKENIIDESGMPKERFSAEFPKEGPSILRIQQVVRGDSAAYFCASSTLGSGNTGELFFGEGSRLTVL.

This clone is a singleton in its sample. The chain combines TRBV7-8 with TRBJ2-6; weak D call: TRBD2 (5 bases). The germline V and J ends were trimmed by 8 bases and 0 bases, with 8 bases remaining between them. The CDR3 runs to 14 residues. Per germline, CDR1 SGHVS and CDR2 FQNEAQ. The CDR3 reads CASGGSSGANVLTF. The DNA for the CDR3 is TGTGCCAGCGGAGGATCCTCTGGGGCCAACGTCCTGACTTTC.

The chain employs TRBV18 and TRBJ1-3, with D possibly matching TRBD1 (5 bases). Germline V gene lookup returns CDR1 KGHSH and CDR2 LQKENI. The CDR3 length is 14 residues. V was clipped by 1 base and J by 1 base, with 5 bases between them. The CDR3 region is CASSPRQSGNTIYF. CDR3 nucleotide sequence: TGTGCCAGCTCACCACGACAGTCTGGAAACACCATATATTTT.

This clone was found once. This chain links TRBV4-3 with TRBJ1-1, with D uncertain. Germline loops: CDR1 LGHNA, CDR2 YSLEER. The CDR3 is 15 residues long. Trimming shortened V by 0 bases and J by 4 bases, and 12 bases separated the two germline ends. CDR3 amino acids: CASSQDPDPVTEAFF. The CDR3 DNA reads as TGCGCCAGCAGCCAAGACCCAGATCCGGTCACTGAAGCTTTCTTT.